Included here is one T cell receptor beta chain sequence, with context. This sample stems from a study of beta chain features in type 1 diabetes. CDR1 MNHEY and CDR2 SVGAGI come from the germline V gene. The germline V and J ends were trimmed by 11 bases and 0 bases, with 11 bases remaining between them. The CDR3 length is 13 residues. What was sequenced were expressed TCRB transcripts, since all of the isolated RNA had been reverse transcribed. Profiling relied on immunoSEQ multiplex PCR, and the TCRdb table lists in-frame clones only, not all of them. The sample lists under 250,000 clones, roughly a tenth seen once, with 1% to 1.5% in the top ten.

This TCR was recovered from a man aged 18-30 years in good health. The sequencing input was central memory CD4+ T cells from blood. The chain recombines TRBV6-5 with TRBJ2-1; D is perhaps TRBD2 (6 bases). CDR3 amino acids: CAAGRGSYNEQFF. The CDR3 region has the DNA TGTGCCGCCGGGCGGGGCTCCTACAATGAGCAGTTCTTC.